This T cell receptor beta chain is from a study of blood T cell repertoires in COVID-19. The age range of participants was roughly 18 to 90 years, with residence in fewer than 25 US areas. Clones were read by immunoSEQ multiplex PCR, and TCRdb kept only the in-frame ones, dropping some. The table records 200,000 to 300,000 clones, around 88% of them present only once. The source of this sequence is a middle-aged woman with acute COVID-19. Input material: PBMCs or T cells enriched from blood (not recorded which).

This CDR3 reads CASSTGQGETPLHF. CDR3 coding DNA: TGTGCCAGCAGCACGGGACAGGGGGAGACACCCCTCCACTTT. J is TRBJ1-6 and V is TRBV9, with 11 bases lining up with TRBD1. This CDR3 has 14 residues. Germline loops: CDR1 SGDLS, CDR2 YYNGEE. Trimming cost V 4 bases and J 11 bases; bases outside gene matches: 5.